Below, 29 T cell receptor beta chains from the same sample are listed, as sequenced in a study of blood T cell repertoires in COVID-19. Sequencing was performed with immunoSEQ multiplex PCR; in TCRdb, only in-frame clones are kept and a portion is missing. This table holds roughly 400,000 clones, 90% found once. The specimen was PBMCs or T cells enriched from blood (not recorded which). All receptors come from a man aged 18-30 years who had recovered from COVID-19.

The V gene is TRBV21-1, the J gene TRBJ1-1; the table's TRBD1 call for D was not verified on the DNA. TRBV21-1 is reported as a pseudogene. The CDR3 has 16 amino acids. CDR3 sequence: CASSKPRVAMNTEAFF. The CDR3 region has the DNA TGTGCCAGCAGCAAACCCAGGGTCGCAATGAACACTGAAGCTTTCTTT.

The chain combines TRBV9 with TRBJ1-6; D gene uncertain. The CDR3 spans 12 residues. The germline V and J ends were trimmed by 3 bases and 8 bases, with 6 bases remaining between them. Germline lookup yields CDR1 SGDLS and CDR2 YYNGEE. As DNA, the CDR3 is TGTGCCAGCAGCGGAGGAGATTCACCCCTCCACTTT. It translates to CASSGGDSPLHF. The variable domain in full, with the rest retrieved from reference TRBV9 and TRBJ1-6, is DSGVTQTPKHLITATGQRVTLRCSPRSGDLSVYWYQQSLDQGLQFLIQYYNGEERAKGNILERFSAQQFPDLHSELNLSSLELGDSALYFCASSGGDSPLHFGNGTRLTVT.

V usage is TRBV5-6 and J usage is TRBJ2-1; 9 bases align to TRBD2. The CDR3 runs 17 residues. With 0 bases clipped from V and 2 bases from J, the junction kept 6 bases outside the gene matches. Germline loops: CDR1 SGHDT, CDR2 YYEEEE. The CDR3 DNA is TGTGCCAGCAGCTTGGGACTAGCGGACCGAGCCTACAATGAGCAGTTCTTC. This encodes CASSLGLADRAYNEQFF.

V gene TRBV27 combines with J gene TRBJ1-1, with a weak D call TRBD1 (6 bases). Germline V gives CDR1 MNHEY, CDR2 SMNVEV (reference sequence). V was cut by 7 bases and J by 5 bases, with 14 bases left in between. The CDR3 has 13 amino acids. CDR3 DNA sequence: TGTGCCAGCACCCACAGGGTAGGAACTGAAGCTTTCTTT. Amino acid sequence: CASTHRVGTEAFF.

The rearrangement links TRBV11-3 to TRBJ2-1; 12 nucleotides line up with TRBD2. The germline V gene has CDR1 SGHNT and CDR2 YENEEA. CDR3 length equals 20 residues. V lost 0 bases to trimming and J lost 1 base; unmatched junction nucleotides: 10. The CDR3 here is CASSLEWLAGGPGSYNEQFF. CDR3 DNA sequence: TGTGCCAGCAGCTTAGAGTGGCTAGCGGGGGGGCCCGGGTCCTACAATGAGCAGTTCTTC.

Here the CDR3 reads CASSAGNTGELFF. In DNA form, the CDR3 reads TGTGCCAGCAGCGCAGGGAACACCGGGGAGCTGTTTTTT. This sequence joins TRBV12-3 or TRBV12-4 and TRBJ2-2; D remains unclear. V dropped 6 bases and J dropped 1 base, with 6 bases sitting between them. The CDR3 contains 13 residues.

At least ten counts were recorded for this clone. Other DNA sequences in this sample translate to the same CDR3. The V gene is TRBV11-2, the J gene TRBJ1-1; D possibly corresponds to TRBD1 (5 bases). CDR1 is SGHAT and CDR2 is FQNNGV in the germline V gene. The CDR3 loop spans 14 amino acids. Trimming removed 3 bases at V and 0 bases at J, with 8 bases between. CDR3 protein: CASSLGQLNTEAFF. The CDR3 DNA reads TGTGCCAGCAGCTTGGGGCAGTTGAACACTGAAGCTTTCTTT.

The rearrangement links TRBV19 to TRBJ1-5, with D hard to call. Germline lookup yields CDR1 LNHDA and CDR2 SQIVND (reference sequence). The CDR3 consists of 15 residues. V was cut by 2 bases and J by 3 bases, with 11 bases left in between. The CDR3 DNA is TGTGCCAGTAGTATAAGGGCGGAGGACAATCAGCCCCAGCATTTT. Its translation: CASSIRAEDNQPQHF.

The J gene is TRBJ1-1, the V gene TRBV5-4; 8 bases map to TRBD1. CDR3 length: 16 amino acids. The germline V gene encodes CDR1 SGHNT and CDR2 YYREEE (reference sequence). Trimming removed 7 bases from V and 4 bases from J; junction bases left unmatched: 15. The CDR3 loop reads CASGTGGSLKGTEAFF. The DNA of the CDR3 is TGTGCCAGCGGCACAGGGGGATCCCTTAAGGGCACTGAAGCTTTCTTT.

This clone appeared a few times. The chain links TRBV28 to TRBJ2-4, with 8 nucleotides matching TRBD2. The CDR3 runs 11 residues. V dropped 5 bases and J dropped 14; count of bases not matched to a gene: 5. The germline CDR1 and CDR2 sequences are MDHEN and SYDVKM. The CDR3 loop reads CASSKLADEYF. The CDR3 coding sequence is TGTGCCAGCAGTAAACTAGCGGATGAGTACTTC.

This chain links TRBV30 with TRBJ2-7, with 7 positions matching TRBD2. The V gene end was trimmed by 3 bases and the J gene end by 5 bases; junction bases not matched to a gene: 1. This CDR3 is built from 11 residues. Germline assignment: CDR1 GTSNPN and CDR2 SVGIG (reference sequence). CDR3 loop: CAWRGGNEQYF. The CDR3 DNA sequence: TGTGCCTGGAGGGGGGGGAACGAGCAGTACTTC.

This chain uses TRBV28 with TRBJ2-7, with 9 bases matching TRBD1. Trimming removed 5 bases from V and 7 bases from J; junction bases left unmatched: 6. The CDR3 has 13 amino acids. The germline gives CDR1 MDHEN, CDR2 SYDVKM. CDR3 region: CASSPGQGGEQYF. The CDR3, as DNA: TGTGCCAGCAGTCCGGGACAGGGAGGGGAGCAGTACTTC.

The V call is TRBV18, the J call TRBJ1-1, with TRBD1 identical over 10 bases. V was clipped by 1 base and J by 6 bases; unmatched bases: 2. The germline V gene encodes CDR1 KGHSH and CDR2 LQKENI. This CDR3 is 14 amino acids long. CDR3 region: CASSPRDRGSEAFF. The CDR3 nucleotides are TGTGCCAGCTCACCACGGGACAGGGGATCTGAAGCTTTCTTT.

This clone has more than one count but fewer than ten. CDR3 region: CASGGDRAYGYTF. For the CDR3, the DNA is TGTGCTAGTGGTGGAGACAGGGCCTATGGCTACACCTTC. The chain recombines TRBV12-5 with TRBJ1-2; 7 nucleotides align to TRBD1. The CDR3 runs 13 residues. Trimming cost V 5 bases and J 4 bases; bases outside gene matches: 4. Germline CDR1 LGHNT, CDR2 FRNRAP. Variable domain in full (rest from reference TRBV12-5 and TRBJ1-2): DARVTQTPRHKVTEMGQEVTMRCQPILGHNTVFWYRQTMMQGLELLAYFRNRAPLDDSGMPKDRFSAEMPDATLATLKIQPSEPRDSAVYFCASGGDRAYGYTFGSGTRLTVV.

The gene calls are TRBV19 and TRBJ1-3; 8 nucleotides agree with TRBD1. CDR1 LNHDA and CDR2 SQIVND come from the germline V gene (reference sequence). The CDR3 sequence is 19 residues long. The V gene end was trimmed by 6 bases and the J gene end by 13 bases; junction bases not matched to a gene: 29. The CDR3 DNA follows: TGTGCCAGTAGACTACGACCGGGACAGGAGTTTTCAACCAACACCATGATATATTTT. Translation: CASRLRPGQEFSTNTMIYF.

The DNA of the CDR3 is TGTGCCAGCAGTAAACCTAGCGGGTCTTATCTTAATGAGCAGTTCTTC. Protein: CASSKPSGSYLNEQFF. The chain couples TRBV27 to TRBJ2-1; 8 positions match TRBD2. With V trimmed by 5 bases and J by 7 bases, 13 bases remained unmatched. The CDR3 extends over 16 amino acids. CDR1 is MNHEY, CDR2 SMNVEV, per germline (reference sequence).

The CDR3 loop is CASSPRGTSGGNEQFF. As DNA, the CDR3 is TGTGCCAGCAGCCCTAGAGGGACTAGCGGGGGGAATGAGCAGTTCTTC. The rearrangement joins TRBV9 to TRBJ2-1; TRBD2 aligns across 15 bases. Germline V gives CDR1 SGDLS, CDR2 YYNGEE. V lost 4 bases and J lost 7; bases outside the gene matches: 6. This CDR3 has 16 amino acids.

In DNA, the CDR3 is TGCGCCAGCAGCTTGGAAGGCTTCGGGTCACCCCTCCACTTT. This codes for CASSLEGFGSPLHF. The rearrangement uses TRBV5-1 and TRBJ1-6; the D is unclear. Per germline, CDR1 SGHRS and CDR2 YFSETQ. The V end was cut by 0 bases, the J end by 10 bases, with 11 bases between. The CDR3 runs to 14 residues. Combining the CDR3 with reference TRBV5-1 and TRBJ1-6 gives the whole variable domain KAGVTQTPRYLIKTRGQQVTLSCSPISGHRSVSWYQQTPGQGLQFLFEYFSETQRNKGNFPGRFSGRQFSNSRSEMNVSTLELGDSALYLCASSLEGFGSPLHFGNGTRLTVT.

The genes are TRBV5-5 and TRBJ2-2, with D perhaps matching TRBD1 (6 bases). Germline V gene lookup returns CDR1 SGHKS and CDR2 YYEKEE (reference sequence). The V end lost 7 bases, the J end lost 7 bases, and 17 bases lay between the germline ends. The CDR3 consists of 14 residues. CDR3 sequence: CASGLTGSLGELFF. The DNA for the CDR3 is TGTGCCAGCGGATTGACAGGTTCCCTCGGGGAGCTGTTTTTT.

The table lists this clone with a few counts. The chain links TRBV2 to TRBJ2-3; 7 nucleotides align to TRBD1. Looked up from germline, CDR1 is SNHLY and CDR2 is FYNNEI. V was clipped by 4 bases and J by 2 bases; unmatched bases: 3. The CDR3 covers 14 residues. CDR3 amino acids: CASSAGTVTDTQYF. The CDR3 DNA follows: TGTGCCAGCAGTGCGGGGACAGTCACAGATACGCAGTATTTT.

The genes are TRBV28 and TRBJ1-1; D not certain. Deletions cut 6 bases from V and 5 bases from J, with 10 bases between. Germline CDR1 reads MDHEN; CDR2 reads SYDVKM. The CDR3 is 12 amino acids. The CDR3 protein is CASRELGTEAFF. DNA for the CDR3: TGTGCCAGCAGGGAGTTGGGTACTGAAGCTTTCTTT. The full variable domain, in which reference TRBV28 and TRBJ1-1 provide the parts outside the CDR3, is DVKVTQSSRYLVKRTGEKVFLECVQDMDHENMFWYRQDPGLGLRLIYFSYDVKMKEKGDIPEGYSVSREKKERFSLILESASTNQTSMYLCASRELGTEAFFGQGTRLTVV.

The chain has TRBV6-5 and TRBJ2-7; the match to TRBD2 covers 12 bases. The V gene's germline CDR1 is MNHEY and CDR2 SVGAGI. After removal of 6 bases from V and 7 bases from J, the junction contained 10 bases not matched to a gene. The length of the CDR3 is 15 residues. The CDR3 loop reads CASRPTSGRPREQYF. In nucleotides, the CDR3 is TGTGCCAGCAGGCCAACTAGCGGGAGGCCAAGGGAGCAGTACTTC.

The chain recombines TRBV3-1 (or the pseudogene TRBV3-2) with TRBJ1-5; TRBD1 aligns across 8 bases. With V trimmed by 2 bases and J by 7 bases, 7 bases remained unmatched. This CDR3 region has 15 residues. From germline, CDR1 is LGHDT and CDR2 YNNKEL (reference sequence). The CDR3 here is CASSQSQGAGQPQHF. DNA of the CDR3: TGTGCCAGCAGCCAATCCCAGGGGGCAGGACAGCCCCAGCATTTT.

This rearrangement joins TRBV18 to TRBJ2-4, with D perhaps matching TRBD1 (5 bases). The CDR3 loop spans 13 amino acids. Germline CDR1 KGHSH, CDR2 LQKENI. Between the trimmed V and J ends, which lost 2 bases and 6 bases, there was a span of 8 bases. Written as DNA, the CDR3 is TGTGCCAGCTCACCAGCAGGGTTAAACATTCAGTACTTC. Protein sequence: CASSPAGLNIQYF.

This sequence joins TRBV2 and TRBJ1-5; TRBD1 matches 9 bases. The trim removed 8 bases at V and 8 bases at J, leaving 13 bases unmatched. The germline CDR1 and CDR2 sequences are SNHLY and FYNNEI. The CDR3 contains 15 residues. The CDR3 sequence is CASAAGQGFREPQHF. CDR3 DNA: TGTGCCAGCGCTGCGGGACAGGGTTTTCGTGAGCCCCAGCATTTT. Based on the CDR3 plus reference TRBV2 and TRBJ1-5, the full variable domain is EPEVTQTPSHQVTQMGQEVILRCVPISNHLYFYWYRQILGQKVEFLVSFYNNEISEKSEIFDDQFSVERPDGSNFTLKIRSTKLEDSAMYFCASAAGQGFREPQHFGDGTRLSIL.

CDR3 nucleotide sequence: TGTGCCTCTAATCCCATAGAAAACTACAATGAGCAGTTCTTC. It is translated as CASNPIENYNEQFF. The chain couples TRBV30 to TRBJ2-1, with unresolved D. This CDR3 is built from 14 residues. Trimming stripped 7 bases from V and 3 bases from J, with 16 bases between. Germline V gene sequence: CDR1 GTSNPN, CDR2 SVGIG (reference sequence). The variable domain in full, completed from reference TRBV30 and TRBJ2-1, reads SQTIHQWPATLVQPVGSPLSLECTVEGTSNPNLYWYRQAAGRGLQLLFYSVGIGQISSEVPQNLSASRPQDRQFILSSKKLLLSDSGFYLCASNPIENYNEQFFGPGTRLTVL.

The chain carries TRBV3-1 (or the pseudogene TRBV3-2) and TRBJ2-7; 7 bases match TRBD2. Per the germline V gene, CDR1 is LGHDT and CDR2 is YNNKEL (reference sequence). V trimming: 3 bases; J trimming: 6 bases; junction bases outside the gene matches: 8. There are 14 residues in the CDR3. In nucleotides, the CDR3 is TGTGCCAGCAGCCATGGGAGGGCCCTCGGCGAGCAGTACTTC. Protein sequence: CASSHGRALGEQYF.

J is TRBJ2-3 and V is TRBV11-3; TRBD2 matches at 7 bases. V shed 1 base and J 4 bases; nucleotides not matched to a gene: 8. CDR1 is SGHNT and CDR2 is YENEEA in the germline V gene. This CDR3 comprises 16 residues. The DNA for the CDR3 is TGTGCCAGCAGCTTAGGTGGACTAGACCCCTCAGATACGCAGTATTTT. As protein: CASSLGGLDPSDTQYF.

This clone was observed once. The genes are TRBV4-2 and TRBJ2-7, with 12 positions matching TRBD2. This CDR3 region has 21 residues. V shed 3 bases and J 0 bases; nucleotides not matched to a gene: 18. Germline V gene lookup returns CDR1 LGHNA and CDR2 YNFKEQ. The CDR3 DNA follows: TGTGCCAGCAGCCATGGCGCTAGCGGGGGGGATACAGACGCCATCTCCTACGAGCAGTACTTC. Its protein is CASSHGASGGDTDAISYEQYF.